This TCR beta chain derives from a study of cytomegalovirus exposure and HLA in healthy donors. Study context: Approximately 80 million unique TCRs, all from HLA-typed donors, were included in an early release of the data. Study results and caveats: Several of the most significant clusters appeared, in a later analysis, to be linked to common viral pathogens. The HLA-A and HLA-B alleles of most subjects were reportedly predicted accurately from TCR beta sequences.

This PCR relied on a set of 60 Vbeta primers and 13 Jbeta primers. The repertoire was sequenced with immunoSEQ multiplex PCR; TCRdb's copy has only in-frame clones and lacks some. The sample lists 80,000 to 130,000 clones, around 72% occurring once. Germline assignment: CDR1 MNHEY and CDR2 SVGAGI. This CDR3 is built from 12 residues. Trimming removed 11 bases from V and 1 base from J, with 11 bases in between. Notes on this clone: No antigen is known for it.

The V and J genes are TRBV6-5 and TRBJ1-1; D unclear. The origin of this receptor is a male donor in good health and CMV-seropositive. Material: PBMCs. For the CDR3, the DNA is TGTGCCCTAAACCGGGGGAACACTGAAGCTTTCTTT. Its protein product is CALNRGNTEAFF.